These T cell receptor beta chains were read from a single sample in a study of blood T cell repertoires in COVID-19. Here immunoSEQ multiplex PCR was the method, and the copy in TCRdb shows in-frame clones only, minus some. The sample carries about 140,000 clones, under 90% recorded once. The sequenced sample consisted of peripheral blood. The receptors derive from a woman aged 80 or over in a cohort sampled during active or convalescent COVID-19. Both conserved end residues are part of each CDR3. Fields, in order: CDR3 protein, CDR3 DNA, D gene, V gene, clone size, J gene. The D gene is left open where the match is weak. Where a row states a size, it is once, few, many or the class of an expanded clone; other rows omit it.

cdr3_aa: CASSKWGLGTEAFF
cdr3_nt: TGTGCCAGCAGCAAGTGGGGGCTCGGGACTGAAGCTTTCTTT
d_call: .
v_call: TRBV3-1/TRBV3-2
clone_size: .
j_call: TRBJ1-1

cdr3_aa: CASTGTGITDTQYF
cdr3_nt: TGTGCCAGCACTGGGACAGGGATTACAGATACGCAGTATTTT
d_call: TRBD1
v_call: TRBV3-1/TRBV3-2
clone_size: .
j_call: TRBJ2-3

cdr3_aa: CASSDGDTQYF
cdr3_nt: TGTGCCAGCTCCGACGGGGATACGCAGTATTTT
d_call: .
v_call: TRBV18
clone_size: .
j_call: TRBJ2-3

cdr3_aa: CASSGQGPLGADTQYF
cdr3_nt: TGTGCCAGCAGCGGACAGGGGCCATTGGGGGCAGATACGCAGTATTTT
d_call: TRBD1
v_call: TRBV7-8
clone_size: .
j_call: TRBJ2-3

cdr3_aa: CASSLVPGQLQPQHF
cdr3_nt: TGCGCCAGCAGCTTGGTTCCGGGACAGTTACAGCCCCAGCATTTT
d_call: TRBD1
v_call: TRBV5-1
clone_size: .
j_call: TRBJ1-5

cdr3_aa: CASSARRGNYNSPLHF
cdr3_nt: TGTGCCAGCAGCGCCAGGAGGGGTAACTATAATTCACCCCTCCACTTT
d_call: .
v_call: TRBV27
clone_size: .
j_call: TRBJ1-6

cdr3_aa: CASSPGAGGSNQPQHF
cdr3_nt: TGTGCCAGCTCACCGGGGGCAGGGGGAAGCAATCAGCCCCAGCATTTT
d_call: TRBD1
v_call: TRBV18
clone_size: .
j_call: TRBJ1-5

cdr3_aa: CASRSGQMLAKNIQYF
cdr3_nt: TGCGCCAGCAGATCTGGACAGATGCTAGCCAAAAACATTCAGTACTTC
d_call: .
v_call: TRBV5-1
clone_size: once
j_call: TRBJ2-4

cdr3_aa: CASSTQGYTGELFF
cdr3_nt: TGTGCCAGCAGCACCCAGGGGTACACCGGGGAGCTGTTTTTT
d_call: .
v_call: TRBV7-3
clone_size: .
j_call: TRBJ2-2

cdr3_aa: CASSQEGGRGGPNEQFF
cdr3_nt: TGTGCCAGCAGCCAAGAGGGAGGACGGGGGGGCCCGAATGAGCAGTTCTTC
d_call: TRBD2
v_call: TRBV3-1/TRBV3-2
clone_size: .
j_call: TRBJ2-1

cdr3_aa: CASSLPAGGNTIYF
cdr3_nt: TGTGCCAGCAGCTTACCTGCCGGTGGAAACACCATATATTTT
d_call: .
v_call: TRBV7-9
clone_size: .
j_call: TRBJ1-3

cdr3_aa: CASTSSGRDTDTQYF
cdr3_nt: TGCGCCAGCACCTCTTCAGGACGGGACACAGATACGCAGTATTTT
d_call: .
v_call: TRBV5-1
clone_size: .
j_call: TRBJ2-3

cdr3_aa: CASSLRGSYNSPLHF
cdr3_nt: TGTGCCAGCAGCTTGAGGGGCTCCTATAATTCACCCCTCCACTTT
d_call: .
v_call: TRBV5-8
clone_size: .
j_call: TRBJ1-6

cdr3_aa: CASSPSQLGQGDGYTF
cdr3_nt: TGTGCCAGCTCACCATCTCAATTGGGACAGGGTGATGGCTACACCTTC
d_call: TRBD1
v_call: TRBV18
clone_size: .
j_call: TRBJ1-2

cdr3_aa: CASSSRQGRNEQFF
cdr3_nt: TGCGCCAGCAGCTCAAGACAGGGTCGCAATGAGCAGTTCTTC
d_call: TRBD1
v_call: TRBV5-1
clone_size: .
j_call: TRBJ2-1